The source of this T cell receptor (beta chain) is a study of control samples from healthy donors and cancer patients. Produced via immunoSEQ multiplex PCR; TCRdb's table is partial and in-frame only. The table records about 120,000 clones, 80% to 90% of them present only once. Trimming stripped 6 bases from V and 3 bases from J, with 15 bases between. CDR3 length equals 15 residues. Germline CDR1 SGHVS, CDR2 FQNEAQ. The TCR was taken from a woman aged 50 to 60 with colorectal cancer. The chain joins TRBV7-8 to TRBJ1-3; maybe TRBD1 (5 bases). Sequencing used PBMCs. CDR3 loop: CASRSQGLFGNTIYF. The CDR3 coding sequence is TGTGCCAGCAGGAGCCAGGGTTTATTTGGAAACACCATATATTTT.